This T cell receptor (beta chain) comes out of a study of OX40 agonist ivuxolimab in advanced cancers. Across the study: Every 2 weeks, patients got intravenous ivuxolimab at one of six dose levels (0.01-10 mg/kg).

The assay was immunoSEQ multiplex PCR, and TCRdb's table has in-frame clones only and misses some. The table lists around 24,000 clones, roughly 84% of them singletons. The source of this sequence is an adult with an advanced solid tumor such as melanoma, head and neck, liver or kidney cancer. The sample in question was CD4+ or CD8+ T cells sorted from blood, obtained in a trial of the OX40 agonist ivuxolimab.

CDR3 region: CATVQGQSNTEAFF. The CDR3 bases are TGTGCCACCGTCCAGGGACAATCGAACACTGAAGCTTTCTTT. This chain uses TRBV10-3 with TRBJ1-1; possibly TRBD1 for D (6 bases). Trimming removed 10 bases at V and 1 base at J, with 16 bases between. CDR3 length equals 14 residues. Germline V CDR1 and CDR2: ENHRY, SYGVKD.